These T cell receptor beta chains were read from a single sample in a study of vaccination effects on CD4 cells after COVID-19. Repertoires were generated with immunoSEQ multiplex PCR, while TCRdb's copy carries only in-frame clones and drops some. Among around 26,000 clones listed, around 63% were seen once. Antigens of these TCRs are unknown. Specimen: CD4+ T cells from PBMCs cultured with SARS-CoV-2 spike peptides, collected after COVID-19 vaccination. These receptors originate from a human donor who received a COVID-19 vaccine. Each CDR3 is given with its conserved first and last residue. A D gene is named only where the DNA matches it firmly. A row's size may be missing; if present it is once, few, many or a size class.

abundance: few
v_gene: TRBV5-1
d_gene: -
j_gene: TRBJ1-2
CDR3aa: CASSATATHGYTF
CDR3nt: TGCGCCAGCAGCGCGACGGCGACTCATGGCTACACCTTC

abundance: -
v_gene: TRBV11-3
d_gene: TRBD2
j_gene: TRBJ2-3
CDR3aa: CASSHSWEGTDTQYF
CDR3nt: TGTGCCAGCAGCCACAGTTGGGAGGGAACAGATACGCAGTATTTT

abundance: few
v_gene: TRBV4-1
d_gene: -
j_gene: TRBJ1-6
CDR3aa: CASSQESGSHSPLHF
CDR3nt: TGCGCCAGCAGCCAAGAGTCAGGGAGTCATTCACCCCTCCACTTT

abundance: -
v_gene: TRBV7-9
d_gene: TRBD1
j_gene: TRBJ1-1
CDR3aa: CASRRQGLQNTEAFF
CDR3nt: TGTGCCAGCAGACGACAGGGCTTACAGAACACTGAAGCTTTCTTT

abundance: -
v_gene: TRBV9
d_gene: -
j_gene: TRBJ1-2
CDR3aa: CASSAWDRGDYGYTF
CDR3nt: TGTGCCAGCAGCGCTTGGGACCGAGGAGACTATGGCTACACCTTC

abundance: -
v_gene: TRBV29-1
d_gene: -
j_gene: TRBJ1-1
CDR3aa: CSVEAQGNTEAFF
CDR3nt: TGCAGCGTTGAAGCGCAGGGAAACACTGAAGCTTTCTTT

abundance: -
v_gene: TRBV6-1
d_gene: TRBD1
j_gene: TRBJ2-5
CDR3aa: CASSEVGTGLQTQYF
CDR3nt: TGTGCCAGCAGTGAAGTAGGGACAGGGCTGCAGACCCAGTACTTC

abundance: -
v_gene: TRBV7-9
d_gene: TRBD2
j_gene: TRBJ2-1
CDR3aa: CASSSGLVIEQFF
CDR3nt: TGTGCCAGCAGCTCTGGACTAGTAATCGAGCAGTTCTTC

abundance: -
v_gene: TRBV7-2
d_gene: -
j_gene: TRBJ2-7
CDR3aa: CASSPNRYEQYF
CDR3nt: TGTGCCAGCAGCCCGAATCGCTACGAGCAGTACTTC

abundance: -
v_gene: TRBV6-1
d_gene: -
j_gene: TRBJ2-2
CDR3aa: CASSEVGPAGELFF
CDR3nt: TGTGCCAGCAGTGAAGTGGGACCGGCCGGGGAGCTGTTTTTT

abundance: -
v_gene: TRBV24-1
d_gene: TRBD1
j_gene: TRBJ1-2
CDR3aa: CATSDSGDRRENYGYTF
CDR3nt: TGTGCCACCAGTGATAGCGGGGACAGGAGGGAAAACTATGGCTACACCTTC

abundance: -
v_gene: TRBV18
d_gene: -
j_gene: TRBJ2-1
CDR3aa: CASSPPGITYNEQFF
CDR3nt: TGTGCCAGCTCACCACCGGGGATAACCTACAATGAGCAGTTCTTC

abundance: few
v_gene: TRBV2
d_gene: -
j_gene: TRBJ2-7
CDR3aa: CASSPPSLKNEQYF
CDR3nt: TGTGCCAGCAGCCCCCCCTCTCTTAAGAACGAGCAGTACTTC

abundance: -
v_gene: TRBV3-1/TRBV3-2
d_gene: -
j_gene: TRBJ1-2
CDR3aa: CASSQVRNRVVLAF
CDR3nt: TGTGCCAGCAGCCAAGTTAGGAACAGGGTAGTACTAGCCTTC

abundance: -
v_gene: TRBV3-1/TRBV3-2
d_gene: TRBD2
j_gene: TRBJ2-1
CDR3aa: CASRLAGLTGNEQFF
CDR3nt: TGTGCCAGCCGACTAGCGGGGCTGACTGGCAATGAGCAGTTCTTC

abundance: -
v_gene: TRBV3-1/TRBV3-2
d_gene: -
j_gene: TRBJ1-5
CDR3aa: CASSQDWSQPQHF
CDR3nt: TGTGCCAGCAGCCAAGATTGGAGTCAGCCCCAGCATTTT

abundance: -
v_gene: TRBV14
d_gene: -
j_gene: TRBJ1-2
CDR3aa: CASSQRVLGGYTF
CDR3nt: TGTGCCAGCAGCCAGAGGGTCTTGGGAGGCTACACCTTC

abundance: -
v_gene: TRBV10-3
d_gene: TRBD2
j_gene: TRBJ2-1
CDR3aa: CAIDRSPSGSFMDEQFF
CDR3nt: TGTGCCATCGATCGGTCTCCCAGCGGGAGTTTCATGGATGAGCAGTTCTTC